The clone carrying this T cell receptor beta chain was detected a few times. What it recognizes is unknown. Germline V lookup: CDR1 LGHNA, CDR2 YNFKEQ. There are 14 residues in the CDR3. Trimming shortened V by 0 bases and J by 3 bases, and 9 bases separated the two germline ends. The memory fraction was CD4+CD45RO+CD25- cells. Semi-nested PCR with Nested Universal Primer A followed constant-region reverse priming of full-length variable regions. Each CDR3 protein is one row after TCRdb ran MiXCR on the 5' RACE reads. This table has 35,000 to 50,000 distinct CDR3 sequences, 30% appearing once. The study, taken as a whole, reports: Tumor-infiltrating Treg TCR alpha and beta sequences overlapped most with tumor naive CD4+ T cells, then blood naive. The TCR gene usage of tumor memory CD4+ T cells clustered together with blood and lymph node memory CD4+ cells and with lymph node naive CD4+ cells.

Sequencing was carried out using tumor-infiltrating memory CD4+ T cells sorted from the breast tumor. Subset reported: memory CD4+ T cells, CD4+CD45RO+CD25-. The receptor was isolated from a female donor with breast cancer. The chain combines TRBV4-2 with TRBJ2-7; D uncertain. The DNA for the CDR3 is TGTGCCAGCAGCCAAGATAGACAACTCTACGAGCAGTACTTC. The encoded protein is CASSQDRQLYEQYF.